This T cell receptor (beta chain) originates from a study of cytomegalovirus exposure and HLA in healthy donors. This CDR3 has 14 amino acids. CDR1 and CDR2 from the germline V gene are MDHEN and SYDVKM. Trimming stripped 4 bases from V and 8 bases from J, with 14 bases between. PCR involved 60 Vbeta and 13 Jbeta primers. Clones were sequenced by immunoSEQ multiplex PCR, and TCRdb holds only the in-frame ones, with some missing. The sample carries about 55,000 clones, about 76% recorded once. V and J are TRBV28 and TRBJ2-2, with D possibly TRBD1 on 6 matching bases. This receptor was taken from a female donor in good health and CMV-seronegative. Material for sequencing was PBMCs. The CDR3 loop reads CASSSGVHLGELFF. CDR3 sequence (DNA): TGTGCCAGCAGTTCAGGGGTTCACCTTGGGGAGCTGTTTTTT.